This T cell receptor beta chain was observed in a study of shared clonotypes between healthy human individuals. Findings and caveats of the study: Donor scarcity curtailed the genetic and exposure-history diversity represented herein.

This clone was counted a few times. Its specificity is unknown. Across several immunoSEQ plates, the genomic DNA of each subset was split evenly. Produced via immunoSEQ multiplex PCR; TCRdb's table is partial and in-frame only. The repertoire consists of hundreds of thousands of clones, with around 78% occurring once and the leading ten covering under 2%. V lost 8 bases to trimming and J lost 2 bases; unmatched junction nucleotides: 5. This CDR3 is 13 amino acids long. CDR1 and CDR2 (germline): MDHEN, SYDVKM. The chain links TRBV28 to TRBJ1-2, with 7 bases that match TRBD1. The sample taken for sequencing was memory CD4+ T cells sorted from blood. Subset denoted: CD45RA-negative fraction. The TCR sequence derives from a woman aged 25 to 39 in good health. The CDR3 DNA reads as TGTGCCAGCGGTACAGGGGACAACTATGGCTACACCTTC. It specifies CASGTGDNYGYTF.